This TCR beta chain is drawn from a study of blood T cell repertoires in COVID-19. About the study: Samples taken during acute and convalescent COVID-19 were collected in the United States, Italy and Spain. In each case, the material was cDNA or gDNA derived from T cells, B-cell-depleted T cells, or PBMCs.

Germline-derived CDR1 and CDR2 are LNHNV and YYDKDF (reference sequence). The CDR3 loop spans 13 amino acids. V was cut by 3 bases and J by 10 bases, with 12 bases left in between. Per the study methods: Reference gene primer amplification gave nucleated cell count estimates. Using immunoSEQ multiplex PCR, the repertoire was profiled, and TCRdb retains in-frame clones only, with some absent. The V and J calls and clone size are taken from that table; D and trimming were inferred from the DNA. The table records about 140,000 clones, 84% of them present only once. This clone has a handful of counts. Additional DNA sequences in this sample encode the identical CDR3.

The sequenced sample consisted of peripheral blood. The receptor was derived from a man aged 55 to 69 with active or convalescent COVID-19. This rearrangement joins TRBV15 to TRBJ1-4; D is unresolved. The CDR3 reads CATSRGEGRKLFF. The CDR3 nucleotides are TGTGCCACCAGCAGGGGTGAGGGCCGAAAACTGTTTTTT.